This TCR beta chain was observed in a study of T-cell reconstitution after alpha-beta-depleted transplantation in children. Researchers prepared the TCRbeta library using unique molecular identifiers, the study reports. TCRdb re-derived calls from the PCR reads in MiXCR, one entry per CDR3 protein. The sample holds over 150,000 distinct CDR3 sequences, approximately 6.9% seen once. Study-wide points: A year had passed since transplant, and T-cell counts and diversity by then came mostly from newly produced T cells. Several hundred expanded graft clones reportedly were the source of alpha-beta T cells about two months after transplant. Recipient T cells and thymic progenitors that survived were the source of the high TCRbeta diversity seen at day 60 in some patients.

This clonotype has only a few counts. Its antigen is unknown. This clonotype originated in a boy aged 2 to 9 with acute lymphoblastic leukemia, due to receive a stem cell transplant. The sequenced sample was PBMCs, obtained before TCRalphabeta/CD19-depleted stem cell transplant.

The CDR3 bases are TGCAGTGCTAGCCCGAGACAGGGGGACTATCATCAGCCCCAGCATTTT. This sequence encodes CSASPRQGDYHQPQHF. The J gene is TRBJ1-5, the V gene TRBV20-1; TRBD1 matches 9 bases. J lost 5 bases, V lost 3 bases, and 11 bases had no gene match. CDR3 length: 16 amino acids. Germline CDR1 DFQATT, CDR2 SNEGSKA (reference sequence).